This T cell receptor (beta chain) was captured by sequencing in a study of Graves' ophthalmopathy and Graves' hyperthyroidism. Findings of the study overall: It was with around 67% sensitivity and about 72% specificity that the model predicted ophthalmopathy progression. In blood, most expanded thyroid clonotypes above 0.001 frequency were also detected.

Concerning this clonotype: What it binds is not known. A read error may produce the germline difference seen at one junction end.

The CDR3 covers 15 residues. The germline gives CDR1 WNHNN, CDR2 SYGVQD (reference sequence). Ophthalmopathy donors showed moderate-to-severe activity, CAS ≥3, NOSPECS ≥4 and a duration under 3 months. Clinical symptoms, serum thyroxine, TRAb, thyroid ultrasound and orbital computed tomography formed the basis of diagnosis. Amplification of TCR beta CDR3 regions used RNA transcripts. HTBI primers were used in a first-round RT-PCR, which preceded a second-round multiplex PCR. TCRdb used MiXCR to reprocess the multiplex PCR reads, holding one entry per CDR3 protein. The sample has roughly 700,000 distinct CDR3 sequences; roughly two fifths are singletons.

The chain couples TRBV10-1 to TRBJ1-5; 11 positions match TRBD1. This clonotype was sampled from an adult man with Graves' ophthalmopathy. Sequencing input: peripheral blood. The CDR3 region is CAIRRGQGARQPQHF. The CDR3 DNA sequence: TGTGCCATCAGGCGAGGACAGGGGGCAAGACAGCCCCAACATTTT.